This T cell receptor (beta chain) was obtained from a study of Ad26.COV2.S vaccination and SARS-CoV-2 variants. The wider study: Recipients of Ad26.COV2.S got it intramuscularly, once or twice 56 days apart. Study outcomes and limitations: Spike-specific TCR breadth ran higher among vaccine recipients than placebo recipients.

Stated treatment: roughly 18 received Ad26.COV2.S at low or high dose, single or two shots; about 5 received placebo; per-sample allocation not given. Following the first vaccine or placebo injection, samples were taken on day 63. In the vaccine, an Ad26 vector expressed the SARS-CoV-2 spike of the Wuhan strain. Trimming took 1 base from V and 1 from J, leaving 18 bases between them. The CDR3 runs 18 residues. CDR1 is SGHNT and CDR2 is YYREEE in the germline V gene (reference sequence). For this clone: The antigen is undetermined.

TCRdb's table, derived via immunoSEQ multiplex PCR, lists solely in-frame clones and lacks some. The data contain 330,000 or so clones, almost 90% of them seen just once; the ten biggest clones take up about 5.4%. The J gene is TRBJ2-1, the V gene TRBV5-4; D perhaps matches TRBD2 (5 bases). This TCR was recovered from a person aged 18-65 years who received the Ad26.COV2.S COVID-19 vaccine or a placebo. This sample comprised peripheral blood, obtained in a trial of Ad26.COV2.S vaccine versus placebo. The chain's CDR3 is CASSLLLRVGGSYNEQFF. Here the CDR3 DNA reads TGTGCCAGCAGCTTGTTGTTGCGGGTCGGAGGTTCCTACAATGAGCAGTTCTTC.